These 10 T cell receptor beta chains were all obtained from the same sample, sequenced in a study of shared clonotypes between healthy human individuals. Terminally differentiated effector memory CD45RA+ cells were left out of the naive CD8 fraction, which was CD45RO-negative and positively selected for CCR7. Some clones are missing from TCRdb's copy, which holds only in-frame ones; the method was immunoSEQ multiplex PCR. The sample records some 2 million clones, about 95% being singletons. The sequenced sample was naive CD8+ T cells sorted from blood. The receptors come from a man younger than 35 in good health.

The rearrangement uses TRBV28 and TRBJ1-1; a possible D gene is TRBD1 (5 bases). Per the germline V gene, CDR1 is MDHEN and CDR2 is SYDVKM. Trimming cost V 4 bases and J 4 bases, with 19 bases left between them. The CDR3 contains 16 residues. The CDR3 is CASSSISEGVGTEAFF. The CDR3 DNA reads TGTGCCAGCAGTTCTATCTCAGAAGGGGTGGGCACTGAAGCTTTCTTT.

On this clone itself: One end of the junction does not line up with germline, which may come from a read error. The V gene is TRBV9, the J gene TRBJ2-1; D remains unclear. From germline, CDR1 is SGDLS and CDR2 YYNGEE. CDR3 length: 16 residues. The CDR3 nucleotides are TGTGCCAGCAGCGTAGGGAACTCCCAGGCTTACAACGAGCAGTTCTTC. Its translation is CASSVGNSQAYNEQFF.

Concerning this clone itself: The same CDR3 is also encoded by other DNA sequences in this sample. This chain connects TRBV7-6 to TRBJ2-1; D perhaps matches TRBD2 (6 bases). V lost 0 bases and J lost 0, with 6 bases in between. CDR3 length: 15 residues. The germline gives CDR1 SGHVS, CDR2 FNYEAQ. CDR3 in amino acids: CASSLAGSSYNEQFF. Written as DNA, the CDR3 is TGTGCCAGCAGCTTAGCCGGGAGCTCCTACAATGAGCAGTTCTTC.

About this clone itself: The same CDR3 is also encoded by other DNA sequences in this sample. This sequence joins TRBV7-9 and TRBJ1-5; D not certain. The germline V gene encodes CDR1 SEHNR and CDR2 FQNEAQ (reference sequence). Trimming removed 5 bases from V and 7 bases from J, with 9 bases in between. The CDR3 totals 12 residues. CDR3 coding DNA: TGTGCCAGCAGCGATGGAAGGCAGCCCCAGCATTTT. Protein sequence: CASSDGRQPQHF.

This clone came up once. J is TRBJ2-7 and V is TRBV15, with TRBD1 matching over 9 bases. The CDR3 totals 15 residues. V lost 3 bases to trimming and J lost 3 bases; unmatched junction nucleotides: 6. Per germline, CDR1 LNHNV and CDR2 YYDKDF (reference sequence). In DNA, the CDR3 is TGTGCCACCAGCAGGGTTGACAGGGGGTTCTACGAGCAGTACTTC. Its translation is CATSRVDRGFYEQYF.

The chain employs TRBV19 and TRBJ2-1, with TRBD2 matching over 8 bases. The J segment lost 4 bases and the V segment lost 5 bases, leaving 22 bases of the junction unmatched. This CDR3 has 20 residues. From germline, CDR1 is LNHDA and CDR2 SQIVND (reference sequence). The CDR3 nucleotides read TGTGCCAGTAGTCTCCTAAAAGCGCCCGGGACTAGAAAGACTTACAATGAGCAGTTCTTC. This encodes CASSLLKAPGTRKTYNEQFF.

Concerning this clone itself: Other nucleotide sequences in the sample specify the same CDR3. The chain has TRBV6-5 and TRBJ2-1; TRBD2 is a possible D gene (6 bases). V lost 2 bases to trimming and J lost 6 bases, with 8 bases between them. Germline V gene sequence: CDR1 MNHEY, CDR2 SVGAGI. The CDR3 loop spans 13 amino acids. The CDR3 here is CASSYGTVNEQFF. CDR3 bases: TGTGCCAGCAGTTACGGGACTGTCAATGAGCAGTTCTTC.

The chain recombines TRBV30 with TRBJ1-2; 8 bases agree with TRBD1. From germline, CDR1 is GTSNPN and CDR2 SVGIG (reference sequence). Trimming at V came to 5 bases and at J to 8 bases, leaving 16 bases not matched to a gene. This CDR3 contains 15 residues. CDR3 region: CAWARDSGDRNGYTF. CDR3 DNA sequence: TGTGCCTGGGCCAGAGATTCGGGGGACAGGAACGGCTACACCTTC.

The chain combines TRBV6-5 with TRBJ1-2; D is unclear. Deletions cut 0 bases from V and 2 bases from J, with 10 bases between. Germline V gene lookup returns CDR1 MNHEY and CDR2 SVGAGI. The CDR3 length is 15 residues. This CDR3 is CASSYSLDLNYGYTF. The CDR3 DNA reads as TGTGCCAGCAGTTACTCGCTGGACCTAAACTATGGCTACACCTTC.

The rearrangement joins TRBV6-5 to TRBJ2-1, with D tentatively TRBD2 (6 bases). Trimming pared 5 bases from V and 5 bases from J, leaving 13 bases between. Germline V gene data show CDR1 as MNHEY and CDR2 as SVGAGI. CDR3 size: 14 residues. CDR3 DNA: TGTGCCAGCAGTGACCCGGGACTGGACAATGAGCAGTTCTTC. Protein: CASSDPGLDNEQFF.